A selection of T cell receptor beta chains follows, all from one sample in a study of T cell changes during pregnancy in multiple sclerosis. Method: immunoSEQ multiplex PCR; TCRdb's copy keeps in-frame clones and lacks some. Of approximately 29,000 clones in the sample, around 90% were seen once. The material was CD8+ T cells from peripheral blood mononuclear cells, obtained before pregnancy. These receptors originate from a female donor with multiple sclerosis, enrolled in a pregnancy study. Both conserved end residues are trimmed from each CDR3.

v_call: TRBV2
j_call: TRBJ2-2
cdr3_length: 10
cdr3_aa: ASRARTGELF

v_call: TRBV13
j_call: TRBJ2-1
cdr3_length: 10
cdr3_aa: ASSGEYNEQF

v_call: TRBV5-5
j_call: TRBJ1-1
cdr3_length: 11
cdr3_aa: ASSWTGVTEAF

v_call: TRBV28
j_call: TRBJ1-5
cdr3_length: 15
cdr3_aa: ASRHPPDRSSNQPQH

v_call: TRBV19
j_call: TRBJ2-1
cdr3_length: 13
cdr3_aa: ASSVGLADYNEQF

v_call: TRBV18
j_call: TRBJ2-4
cdr3_length: 11
cdr3_aa: ASSQGQGNIQY

v_call: TRBV4-2
j_call: TRBJ2-7
cdr3_length: 11
cdr3_aa: ASSQAGEFLQY

v_call: TRBV30
j_call: TRBJ2-5
cdr3_length: 11
cdr3_aa: AWSLGGGETQY

v_call: TRBV6-4
j_call: TRBJ1-3
cdr3_length: 14
cdr3_aa: ASSDPRVFSGNTIY

v_call: TRBV5-1
j_call: TRBJ1-4
cdr3_length: 13
cdr3_aa: ASSLTGSPNEKLF

v_call: TRBV18
j_call: TRBJ2-2
cdr3_length: 16
cdr3_aa: ASSPRKTRGPGGGELF

v_call: TRBV7-2
j_call: TRBJ1-1
cdr3_length: 10
cdr3_aa: ASSTRGAEAF

v_call: TRBV2
j_call: TRBJ2-7
cdr3_length: 14
cdr3_aa: ASSEAGRETDYEQY

v_call: TRBV11-3
j_call: TRBJ2-2
cdr3_length: 15
cdr3_aa: ASSLGLGTGGTGELF

v_call: TRBV19
j_call: TRBJ2-4
cdr3_length: 11
cdr3_aa: ASTGMDKNIQY

v_call: TRBV7-9
j_call: TRBJ1-1
cdr3_length: 12
cdr3_aa: ASSLGGGGTEAF

v_call: TRBV27
j_call: TRBJ2-1
cdr3_length: 13
cdr3_aa: ASSFSTSGRDEQF

v_call: TRBV7-6
j_call: TRBJ2-7
cdr3_length: 13
cdr3_aa: ASSFGQGEVEEQY

v_call: TRBV19
j_call: TRBJ2-3
cdr3_length: 13
cdr3_aa: ASSIRGEGSDTQY

v_call: TRBV6-5
j_call: TRBJ2-1
cdr3_length: 13
cdr3_aa: ASGLAGAPYNEQF

v_call: TRBV6-5
j_call: TRBJ2-3
cdr3_length: 12
cdr3_aa: ASSYGGRPDTQY

v_call: TRBV7-6
j_call: TRBJ2-7
cdr3_length: 16
cdr3_aa: ASSLGGLAGGSSYEQY

v_call: TRBV29-1
j_call: TRBJ2-1
cdr3_length: 11
cdr3_aa: SVAGYSYNEQF

v_call: TRBV28
j_call: TRBJ1-1
cdr3_length: 11
cdr3_aa: ASTWTGGTEAF

v_call: TRBV28
j_call: TRBJ1-3
cdr3_length: 12
cdr3_aa: ASSSPDTGNTIY

v_call: TRBV7-6
j_call: TRBJ2-7
cdr3_length: 14
cdr3_aa: ASSLVDSVGTYEQY

v_call: TRBV4-3
j_call: TRBJ1-4
cdr3_length: 13
cdr3_aa: ASSQGVGGSEKLF

v_call: TRBV15
j_call: TRBJ2-7
cdr3_length: 14
cdr3_aa: ATSRESSGSGDEQY

v_call: TRBV11-3
j_call: TRBJ2-2
cdr3_length: 14
cdr3_aa: ASSLFGEFDTGELF

v_call: TRBV4-3
j_call: TRBJ2-5
cdr3_length: 15
cdr3_aa: ASSQDGSGGGTETQY

v_call: TRBV4-1
j_call: TRBJ2-2
cdr3_length: 13
cdr3_aa: ASSPLAGDTGELF

v_call: TRBV5-4
j_call: TRBJ2-7
cdr3_length: 12
cdr3_aa: ASSFGTGLAEQY

v_call: TRBV18
j_call: TRBJ2-1
cdr3_length: 13
cdr3_aa: ASSPKREWYNEQF

v_call: TRBV5-6
j_call: TRBJ2-2
cdr3_length: 13
cdr3_aa: ASSFGQGNTGELF

v_call: TRBV9
j_call: TRBJ2-5
cdr3_length: 11
cdr3_aa: ASSVGLQETQY

v_call: TRBV27
j_call: TRBJ2-7
cdr3_length: 13
cdr3_aa: ASSFSLAGVYEQY

v_call: TRBV9
j_call: TRBJ2-5
cdr3_length: 13
cdr3_aa: ASSVGLGDQETQY

v_call: TRBV28
j_call: TRBJ2-3
cdr3_length: 14
cdr3_aa: ASSLFWREATDTQY

v_call: TRBV14
j_call: TRBJ1-1
cdr3_length: 12
cdr3_aa: ASSRVDRNTEAF

v_call: TRBV4-2
j_call: TRBJ2-5
cdr3_length: 13
cdr3_aa: ASSQEQGGSETQY

v_call: TRBV7-2
j_call: TRBJ2-7
cdr3_length: 12
cdr3_aa: ASSNILGSYEQY

v_call: TRBV21-1
j_call: TRBJ1-1
cdr3_length: 13
cdr3_aa: ASSKGKGRCTEAF

v_call: TRBV10-3
j_call: TRBJ1-4
cdr3_length: 11
cdr3_aa: ASRRGSNEKLF

v_call: TRBV29-1
j_call: TRBJ2-1
cdr3_length: 12
cdr3_aa: SVEGLAGDNEQF

v_call: TRBV4-3
j_call: TRBJ1-1
cdr3_length: 14
cdr3_aa: ASSQDWTVMNTEAF

v_call: TRBV28
j_call: TRBJ1-1
cdr3_length: 11
cdr3_aa: ASKGARNTEAF

v_call: TRBV27
j_call: TRBJ2-7
cdr3_length: 10
cdr3_aa: ASSPTGLEQY

v_call: TRBV21-1
j_call: TRBJ2-7
cdr3_length: 12
cdr3_aa: ASSKEEASYEQY

v_call: TRBV7-9
j_call: TRBJ1-1
cdr3_length: 13
cdr3_aa: ASSPPTGVNTEAF

v_call: TRBV27
j_call: TRBJ2-7
cdr3_length: 11
cdr3_aa: ASSLVAGVEQY

v_call: TRBV4-3
j_call: TRBJ1-2
cdr3_length: 12
cdr3_aa: ASSPRGGANGYT